This TCR beta chain was obtained from a study of vaccination and CD4 T cells after COVID-19. Study details: Investigators stimulated cells with overlapping spike peptides drawn from SARS-CoV-2, HCoV-NL63, HCoV-OC43 and HCoV-229E.

The Oncomine TCR Beta short-read assay was applied to DNA of cultured CD4+ T cells. In TCRdb, the PCR reads were re-called with MiXCR into one record per CDR3 protein. The table shows 12,000 to 15,000 distinct CDR3 sequences, with about 55% occurring only once. Stated treatment: roughly 10-day PBMC culture with coronavirus spike peptide pools or control peptides (ViraFEST assay). V lost 2 bases, J lost 4 bases, and 11 bases lay in between. Germline lookup yields CDR1 LNHDA and CDR2 SQIVND (reference sequence). This CDR3 region has 15 residues. In the case of this clonotype: Its target is unknown.

Study-wide results and caveats: Median SARS-CoV-2-reactive clonotype numbers rose nonsignificantly, about 20 to 38.

The starting material was CD4+ T cells from blood, cultured in vitro, obtained before SARS-CoV-2 vaccination. The receptor was derived from a human donor who had recovered from COVID-19. The chain combines TRBV19 with TRBJ2-2; D possibly uses TRBD1 or TRBD2 (5 bases each). CDR3 sequence: CASSIQGRGTGELFF. CDR3 coding DNA: TGTGCCAGTAGTATACAGGGTCGGGGCACCGGGGAGCTGTTTTTT.